What follows are 19 T cell receptor beta chains derived from one specimen sequenced in a study of tumor-infiltrating lymphocytes in primary liver carcinoma. Blood RNA came from unsorted whole blood; germline DNA was also extracted. The researchers produced TCR beta cDNA from 400 to 650 ng total RNA with a constant-region primer. ARM-PCR was slightly modified, and three nested multiplex PCR rounds with it gave rise to the TCR beta libraries. Running 9 to 11 cycles apiece, the first two PCR rounds relied on TRBV1-TRBV30 forward primers together with a C-beta reverse primer. TCRdb re-analysed the multiplex PCR reads in MiXCR, keeping a single row per CDR3 protein. Of about 330,000 distinct CDR3 sequences listed, about two thirds are singletons. Sequenced sample: peripheral blood. The source is a man between 40 and 49 years old with primary liver carcinoma and hepatitis B virus infection.

The chain is built from TRBV12-3 or TRBV12-4 and TRBJ2-7, with TRBD2 matching 9 bases. CDR3 length: 15 residues. Trimming at V came to 5 bases and at J to 3 bases, leaving 8 bases not matched to a gene. CDR3 in amino acids: CASSLSGGQSYEQYF. The CDR3 region has the DNA TGTGCCAGCAGTCTTAGCGGGGGACAGAGCTACGAGCAGTACTTC.

This clonotype was counted once. A read error is possible here, since a much larger clone lies one base away. The chain has TRBV4-2 and TRBJ2-7; D assignment may be TRBD1 or TRBD2 (6 bases each). The CDR3 contains 17 residues. Germline-derived CDR1 and CDR2 are LGHNA and YNFKEQ. CDR3: CASSQESRGPRSYEEYF. The CDR3 coding sequence is TGTGCCAGCAGCCAAGAGTCCCGGGGGCCCAGGAGCTACGAGGAGTACTTC.

About this clonotype: A read error may account for a junction end that differs from germline. V and J are TRBV11-2 and TRBJ2-7, with 12 bases that match TRBD2. The CDR3 sequence is 16 residues long. The germline V gene encodes CDR1 SGHAT and CDR2 FQNNGV. The CDR3, as DNA: TGTGCGAGCAGCCCATTGACTAGCGGGAGAGCCCACGAGCAGTACTTC. Encoded protein: CASSPLTSGRAHEQYF.

This clonotype was counted a few times. The chain has TRBV28 and TRBJ2-7, with 8 nucleotides matching TRBD1. Germline-derived CDR1 and CDR2 are MDHEN and SYDVKM. This CDR3 has 14 amino acids. The V gene end was trimmed by 6 bases and the J gene end by 6 bases; junction bases not matched to a gene: 10. CDR3 sequence: CASSPVTGELEQYF. CDR3 sequence (DNA): TGTGCCAGCAGCCCAGTGACAGGGGAACTCGAGCAGTACTTC.

Regarding this clonotype: One end of the junction varies from germline; a read error may be responsible. The chain recombines TRBV4-2 with TRBJ1-1; D gene unclear. The CDR3 spans 15 residues. Germline V gene lookup returns CDR1 LGHNA and CDR2 YNFKEQ. CDR3 protein: CDSSRIDRENTEAFF. The CDR3 nucleotides read TGTGACAGCAGCCGGATTGATAGGGAAAACACTGAAGCTTTCTTT.

V usage is TRBV6-5 and J usage is TRBJ2-5, with a tentative D call TRBD1 (5 bases). The CDR3 totals 13 residues. Deletions cut 5 bases from V and 4 bases from J, with 11 bases between. Germline lookup yields CDR1 MNHEY and CDR2 SVGAGI. In DNA, the CDR3 is TGTGCCAGCAGTACAGGTTCGAGAGAGACCCAGTACTTC. Translation: CASSTGSRETQYF.

Comments on this clonotype: Given the absence of the conserved phenylalanine or tryptophan at the CDR3 end, a read error is likely. The chain combines TRBV11-2 with TRBJ2-7, with D possibly TRBD2 on 5 matching bases. Germline V gene sequence: CDR1 SGHAT, CDR2 FQNNGV. This CDR3 is built from 13 residues. V gave up 5 bases and J gave up 4 bases, with 12 bases separating them. The CDR3 here is CASSPGLGYEQYL. DNA of the CDR3: TGTGCCAGCAGCCCCGGACTCGGATACGAGCAGTACCTC.

This clonotype turned up a few times. This chain links TRBV14 with TRBJ2-1; D might be TRBD2 (5 bases). Germline V gene data show CDR1 as SGHDN and CDR2 as FVKESK. The CDR3 is 17 residues long. Trimming left V 6 bases short and J 2 bases short, with 20 bases between. The CDR3, as DNA: TGTGCCAGCAGTCGAGGACCCCCAGCGGAACCCTACAATGAGCAGTTCTTC. As protein: CASSRGPPAEPYNEQFF.

This clonotype was picked up one time. The CDR3 sequence: CASSRGMPYEQYF. CDR3 DNA: TGTGCCAGCTCAAGAGGAATGCCCTACGAGCAGTACTTC. This chain uses TRBV25-1 with TRBJ2-7; D call uncertain. Looked up from germline, CDR1 is MGHDK and CDR2 is SYGVNS. With 8 bases removed from V and 2 bases from J, the gap between germline ends came to 13 bases. The CDR3 extends over 13 amino acids.

Turning to this clonotype: A read error may explain this, as a much larger clone is one base away. Because it lacks the conserved phenylalanine or tryptophan at the end, this CDR3 is likely a read error. This chain connects TRBV6-6 to TRBJ2-1; 8 nucleotides line up with TRBD2. The CDR3 length is 14 residues. Germline V lookup: CDR1 MNHNY, CDR2 SVGAGI (reference sequence). Germline trimming cut 8 bases from V and 2 bases from J; bases unmatched to any gene: 5. CDR3 nucleotides: TGTGCCAGCGCGAGCGGGAGCCCCTACAATGAGCAGTTCTCC. Translating it yields CASASGSPYNEQFS.

This clonotype was observed many times. The CDR3: CASSPDSYNEQFF. DNA of the CDR3: TGTGCCAGCAGCCCCGACAGTTACAATGAGCAGTTCTTC. V and J are TRBV12-3 or TRBV12-4 and TRBJ2-1, with a possible D match to TRBD1 (5 bases). V shed 6 bases and J shed 4 bases, with 10 bases lying between them. This CDR3 region has 13 residues.

This clonotype has a count of ten or more. The rearrangement uses TRBV4-3 and TRBJ2-3; D assignment may be TRBD1 or TRBD2 (6 bases each). V lost 0 bases and J 4 bases, leaving 17 bases between the germline ends. The CDR3 spans 17 residues. Germline loops: CDR1 LGHNA, CDR2 YSLEER. In nucleotides, the CDR3 is TGCGCCAGCAGCCAAGATTTGGGCGGGACATGGGCAGATACGCAGTATTTT. This codes for CASSQDLGGTWADTQYF.

This clonotype occurred many times. CDR3 amino acids: CASSSYRGTEAFF. The CDR3, as DNA: TGTGCCAGCAGTTCTTACAGAGGCACTGAAGCTTTCTTT. The gene calls are TRBV6-2 or TRBV6-3 and TRBJ1-1; D is ambiguous. This CDR3 region has 13 residues. Germline-derived CDR1 and CDR2 are MNHEY and SVGEGT. The V gene lost 4 bases and the J gene lost 4 bases, with 10 bases spanning the gap.

This clonotype was observed many times. The gene calls are TRBV4-1 and TRBJ1-5, with D unresolved. This CDR3 contains 14 residues. Germline V gene sequence: CDR1 MGHRA, CDR2 YSYEKL. V was trimmed by 0 bases and J by 7 bases, leaving 10 bases between them. The CDR3 DNA sequence: TGCGCCAGCAGCCAAGAAGCGGGCGGCCAGCCCCAGCATTTT. It is translated as CASSQEAGGQPQHF.

With regard to this clonotype: Because it lacks the conserved phenylalanine or tryptophan at the end, this CDR3 is likely a read error. V is TRBV10-1 and J is TRBJ2-1, with D hard to call. The CDR3 has 12 residues. Germline CDR1 and CDR2: WNHNN and SYGVQD (reference sequence). V was clipped by 8 bases and J by 5 bases, with 10 bases between them. In DNA form, the CDR3 reads TGCGCCAGCGGTGGACGTGACAATGAGCAGTTCCTC. It yields the protein CASGGRDNEQFL.

As concerns this clonotype: This may be a read error, as it is one base from a much larger clone. The chain employs TRBV6-6 and TRBJ2-7, with D perhaps TRBD2 (6 bases). CDR3 size: 13 residues. Germline V lookup: CDR1 MNHNY, CDR2 SVGAGI (reference sequence). V was clipped by 5 bases and J by 2 bases, with 10 bases between them. CDR3 sequence (DNA): TGTGCCAGCAGTCCGGGGGAGCCCTACGAGCAGTACTTC. Protein: CASSPGEPYEQYF.

V and J are TRBV24-1 and TRBJ2-7; no clear D. Trimming removed 5 bases at V and 4 bases at J, with 8 bases between. Per germline, CDR1 KGHDR and CDR2 SFDVKD. This CDR3 contains 12 residues. The CDR3 sequence is CATSGVGYEQYF. The DNA for the CDR3 is TGTGCCACCAGTGGTGTAGGATACGAGCAGTACTTC.

Worth noting for this clonotype: With a much larger clone just one base away, this may be a read error. V usage is TRBV6-2 or TRBV6-3 and J usage is TRBJ2-4; D is ambiguous. Germline CDR1 MNHEY, CDR2 SVGEGT. The CDR3 runs 13 residues. CDR3 residues: CVSSSAVKNIQYF. For the CDR3, the DNA is TGTGTCAGCAGCTCCGCAGTCAAAAACATTCAGTACTTC.

On this clonotype itself: Germline is not matched at one junction end, which may reflect a read error. This rearrangement joins TRBV11-2 to TRBJ2-5; TRBD2 is a possible D gene (6 bases). Germline V gives CDR1 SGHAT, CDR2 FQNNGV. The CDR3 totals 16 residues. CDR3 bases: TGTGCCAGCAGCCCCTCTGGCGGGGCTGGCCAAGAGGCCCAATACTTC. This codes for CASSPSGGAGQEAQYF.